Described below is a single TCR beta chain sequence and its context. Its specificity is unknown. The record originates from a study of post-analysis software for immune sequencing data. Study-wide results and limits: Those with multiple sclerosis, the patient group, showed significantly lower normalized Chao1 diversity than controls.

The TCR beta cDNA libraries contained unique molecular identifiers. TCRdb re-called the PCR reads with MiXCR, one entry per CDR3 protein. In the table there are approximately 360,000 distinct CDR3 sequences, about a third of which are singletons. The sample consisted of blood. The sequence derives from a girl aged 10 to 17 with multiple sclerosis.

CDR3 region: CASSKGDSNYGYTF. CDR3 coding DNA: TGCGCCAGCAGCAAAGGGGACAGTAACTATGGCTACACCTTC. The chain has TRBV5-1 and TRBJ1-2, with 7 bases matching TRBD1. Germline V gene data show CDR1 as SGHRS and CDR2 as YFSETQ. V lost 4 bases, J lost 1 base, and 4 bases stayed unmatched. This CDR3 is built from 14 residues.